The rows below give T cell receptor beta chains drawn from one sample of a study of T cell responses to AZD1222 COVID-19 vaccine. Some clones are missing from TCRdb's copy, which holds only in-frame ones; the method was immunoSEQ multiplex PCR. Counted here are approximately 150,000 clones, more than 80% occurring once; the ten biggest clones make up 3.2%. Sample: peripheral blood, taken 28 days after the second AZD1222 dose. These receptors were taken from an adult who received the AZD1222 COVID-19 vaccine. The CDR3 runs from the conserved cysteine through the conserved F or W. The order of the fields is clone size, V gene, D gene, J gene, CDR3 DNA, CDR3 protein. A D gene is named only where the DNA matches it firmly. Rows may omit the clone size; those that give it use once, few, many or a size class.

.,TRBV29-1,TRBD2,TRBJ2-1,TGCAGCGACCTTCGGACTAGCGGTCACTGCAATGAGCAGTTCTTC,CSDLRTSGHCNEQFF
.,TRBV19,TRBD1,TRBJ1-5,TGTGCCAGTAGCCTCGACAGGGGCAGAGGCAATCAGCCCCAGCATTTT,CASSLDRGRGNQPQHF
.,TRBV28,.,TRBJ2-4,TGTGCCAGCAGATCAGGGTCGGGAAACATTCAGTACTTC,CASRSGSGNIQYF
.,TRBV6-5,.,TRBJ2-5,TGTGCCAGCAGCCCCTTAGGGACGGGGAAAGAGACCCAGTACTTC,CASSPLGTGKETQYF
few,TRBV27,TRBD2,TRBJ2-7,TGTGCCAGCAGTCCCCTACTGGGACTAGCGGGAAGGTCCGAGCAGTACTTC,CASSPLLGLAGRSEQYF
.,TRBV25-1,TRBD2,TRBJ2-3,TGTGCCAGCAGTGGTCTCCCGGGGCGGGAGGGCGAAGATACGCAGTATTTT,CASSGLPGREGEDTQYF
.,TRBV19,TRBD1,TRBJ1-2,TGTGCCAGTAGTGACCGGGACAGGGGGGGCTACACCTTC,CASSDRDRGGYTF
.,TRBV7-8,TRBD1,TRBJ1-5,TGTGCCAGCAGCTTAACTACAGGGGGCTATGGCAATCAGCCCCAGCATTTT,CASSLTTGGYGNQPQHF
few,TRBV10-1,TRBD1,TRBJ1-6,TGCGCCAGCAGAGGACAGGGGAATTCACCCCTCCACTTT,CASRGQGNSPLHF
.,TRBV3-1/TRBV3-2,.,TRBJ2-2,TGTGCCAGCAGCCAGAGGCACCCCGCGAACACCGGGGAGCTGTTTTTT,CASSQRHPANTGELFF
.,TRBV27,.,TRBJ2-7,TGTGCCAGCAGTCCCTCCGGGACCGAAGCCAAGTACGAGCAGTACTTC,CASSPSGTEAKYEQYF